These 28 T cell receptor beta chains share one sample of origin, sequenced in a study of cytomegalovirus exposure and HLA in healthy donors. The study ran its PCR with 60 Vbeta and 13 Jbeta primers. The assay was immunoSEQ multiplex PCR, and TCRdb's table has in-frame clones only and misses some. The sample contains some 170,000 clones, over 70% of which appear only once. The specimen sequenced was PBMCs. The receptors were sampled from a woman in her forties or fifties in good health and CMV-seropositive.

The chain is built from TRBV6-5 and TRBJ1-4; 9 bases agree with TRBD1. V lost 6 bases and J lost 8; bases outside the gene matches: 10. The CDR3 sequence is 15 residues long. Germline lookup yields CDR1 MNHEY and CDR2 SVGAGI. CDR3 protein: CASSSPGQGNEKLFF. The CDR3 bases are TGTGCCAGCAGCTCACCGGGACAGGGAAACGAAAAACTGTTTTTT.

The V gene is TRBV13, the J gene TRBJ1-4; D perhaps matches TRBD1 (6 bases). Germline CDR1 is PRHDT and CDR2 is FYEKMQ (reference sequence). The CDR3 is 14 residues long. Trimming pared 5 bases from V and 5 bases from J, leaving 12 bases between. CDR3 sequence (DNA): TGTGCCAGCAGCCTAAGGGGGAAAAATGAAAAACTGTTTTTT. It translates to CASSLRGKNEKLFF.

The chain couples TRBV5-4 to TRBJ1-1, with 11 bases matching TRBD1. After removal of 2 bases from V and 4 bases from J, the junction contained 7 bases not matched to a gene. CDR3 length: 16 amino acids. CDR1 and CDR2 (germline): SGHNT, YYREEE (reference sequence). CDR3 region: CASSFRTGGAFTEAFF. For the CDR3, the DNA is TGTGCCAGCAGCTTTCGGACAGGGGGCGCGTTCACTGAAGCTTTCTTT. Variable domain in full (rest from reference TRBV5-4 and TRBJ1-1): ETGVTQSPTHLIKTRGQQVTLRCSSQSGHNTVSWYQQALGQGPQFIFQYYREEENGRGNFPPRFSGLQFPNYSSELNVNALELDDSALYLCASSFRTGGAFTEAFFGQGTRLTVV.

The V call is TRBV5-6, the J call TRBJ2-7; D is possibly TRBD1 (5 bases). The germline CDR1 and CDR2 sequences are SGHDT and YYEEEE. The V and J ends lost 3 bases and 5 bases respectively, with 12 bases between them. The CDR3 runs 13 residues. The CDR3 coding sequence is TGTGCCAGCAGCTACCAGGGCTTGGACGAGCAGTACTTC. This gives the protein CASSYQGLDEQYF.

The J gene is TRBJ2-7, the V gene TRBV9; 7 nucleotides match TRBD1. Germline-derived CDR1 and CDR2 are SGDLS and YYNGEE. CDR3 length: 14 amino acids. Trimming cost V 3 bases and J 5 bases; bases outside gene matches: 8. CDR3 sequence reads: CASSGIGGWNEQYF. In DNA form, the CDR3 reads TGTGCCAGCAGCGGCATAGGGGGCTGGAACGAGCAGTACTTC.

This chain links TRBV6-1 with TRBJ1-1, with 10 bases lining up with TRBD1. The CDR3 length is 15 residues. The V and J ends lost 5 bases and 5 bases, in that order; junction bases with no gene match: 8. Germline CDR1 reads MNHNS; CDR2 reads SASEGT. CDR3 amino acids: CASSQRTGGRTEAFF. CDR3 DNA: TGTGCCAGCAGTCAACGGACAGGGGGGAGAACTGAAGCTTTCTTT.

The V call is TRBV12-5, the J call TRBJ1-1; 7 bases are shared with TRBD1. Unmatched junction bases numbered 9, after V lost 7 bases and J lost 1 base. This CDR3 contains 15 residues. Germline V CDR1 and CDR2: LGHNT, FRNRAP. CDR3 sequence (DNA): TGTGCTAGTGCCCCCCCGGGACAGAAGAACACTGAAGCTTTCTTT. Its translation is CASAPPGQKNTEAFF.

This chain uses TRBV9 with TRBJ1-1; the D is unclear. Per germline, CDR1 SGDLS and CDR2 YYNGEE. Trimming shortened V by 4 bases and J by 5 bases, and 12 bases separated the two germline ends. CDR3 length: 13 residues. CDR3 nucleotide sequence: TGTGCCAGCAGCACCCGACTTGGGACTGAAGCTTTCTTT. It codes for CASSTRLGTEAFF.

The chain carries TRBV7-3 and TRBJ2-3, with TRBD2 matching over 13 bases. From germline, CDR1 is SGHTA and CDR2 FQGTGA. V was pared by 3 bases and J by 1 base, with 1 base of the junction left unmatched. This CDR3 has 16 residues. The CDR3, as DNA: TGTGCCAGCAGCTTTGGGACTAGCGGGGGCACAGATACGCAGTATTTT. Protein: CASSFGTSGGTDTQYF.

V is TRBV27 and J is TRBJ2-7; unclear D gene. From germline, CDR1 is MNHEY and CDR2 SMNVEV (reference sequence). The CDR3 loop spans 15 amino acids. V was cut by 5 bases and J by 0 bases, with 14 bases left in between. CDR3 in DNA: TGTGCCAGCAGTCTTACCCGACTGGGCTCCTACGAGCAGTACTTC. This translates into CASSLTRLGSYEQYF.

The rearrangement uses TRBV10-2 and TRBJ1-5; 7 positions match TRBD1. Germline assignment: CDR1 WSHSY and CDR2 SAAADI. The CDR3 sequence is 14 residues long. The V and J ends lost 6 bases and 1 base, in that order; junction bases with no gene match: 3. The chain's CDR3 is CASSPTGSNQPQHF. DNA for the CDR3: TGCGCCAGCAGCCCGACAGGGAGCAATCAGCCCCAGCATTTT.

The genes are TRBV27 and TRBJ2-2; D uncertain. V lost 6 bases to trimming and J lost 4 bases, with 15 bases between them. The CDR3 spans 15 residues. Germline CDR1 and CDR2: MNHEY and SMNVEV (reference sequence). The CDR3 loop reads CASSPRKKITGELFF. The CDR3 DNA reads TGTGCCAGCAGCCCCAGGAAGAAGATCACCGGGGAGCTGTTTTTT.

This clone was observed a few times. This chain joins TRBV6-5 and TRBJ1-6; D gene uncertain. Trimming left V 2 bases short and J 10 bases short, with 9 bases between. The CDR3 sequence is 13 residues long. Germline CDR1 MNHEY, CDR2 SVGAGI. The CDR3 DNA follows: TGTGCCAGCAGTTACGAGTTGAGGTCACCCCTCCACTTT. Amino acids: CASSYELRSPLHF.

V gene TRBV2 combines with J gene TRBJ2-2; weak D call: TRBD2 (7 bases). Per germline, CDR1 SNHLY and CDR2 FYNNEI. The ends were cut back, 9 bases at V and 0 bases at J, with 8 bases in the middle. The CDR3 is 13 amino acids. In nucleotides, the CDR3 is TGTGCCAGAGGGGGGGCGAACACCGGGGAGCTGTTTTTT. It codes for CARGGANTGELFF.

The genes are TRBV29-1 and TRBJ2-1; 9 nucleotides match TRBD2. Germline V gene sequence: CDR1 SQVTM, CDR2 ANQGSEA. The CDR3 covers 13 residues. The junction had 3 bases not matched to a gene; V was cut back by 3 bases and J by 6 bases. CDR3 nucleotides: TGCAGCGTTGATCGGCGGGGGGGCAATGAGCAGTTCTTC. This codes for CSVDRRGGNEQFF.

This clone was found once. The chain has TRBV5-1 and TRBJ1-4; 7 nucleotides agree with TRBD1. V dropped 4 bases and J dropped 3; count of bases not matched to a gene: 0. CDR3 size: 13 residues. CDR1 is SGHRS, CDR2 YFSETQ, per germline. In DNA, the CDR3 is TGCGCCAGCAGCGGGACAGCTAATGAAAAACTGTTTTTT. Its translation: CASSGTANEKLFF.

The chain has TRBV7-6 and TRBJ2-7, with D unclear. The CDR3 totals 14 residues. The V end lost 1 base, the J end lost 5 bases, and 12 bases lay between the germline ends. Germline CDR1 is SGHVS and CDR2 is FNYEAQ. The CDR3 is CASSLDSPQDEQYF. The CDR3 DNA is TGTGCCAGCAGCTTAGATTCCCCCCAGGACGAGCAGTACTTC.

This clone was seen only once. The J gene is TRBJ2-3, the V gene TRBV13; 16 bases agree with TRBD2. V lost 5 bases, J lost 4 bases, and 3 bases stayed unmatched. Germline assignment: CDR1 PRHDT and CDR2 FYEKMQ (reference sequence). The CDR3 runs to 16 residues. CDR3 DNA: TGTGCCAGCAGCAGGGGACTAGCGGGGGGGTCAGATACGCAGTATTTT. The encoded protein is CASSRGLAGGSDTQYF. The full variable domain, in which reference TRBV13 and TRBJ2-3 provide the parts outside the CDR3, is AAGVIQSPRHLIKEKRETATLKCYPIPRHDTVYWYQQGPGQDPQFLISFYEKMQSDKGSIPDRFSAQQFSDYHSELNMSSLELGDSALYFCASSRGLAGGSDTQYFGPGTRLTVL.

The chain is built from TRBV7-9 and TRBJ2-3, with 12 bases identical to TRBD2. V lost 1 base, J lost 6 bases, and 8 bases stayed unmatched. The germline V gene has CDR1 SEHNR and CDR2 FQNEAQ (reference sequence). The length of the CDR3 is 17 residues. The CDR3 DNA sequence: TGTGCCAGCAGCTTAGGATCACTAGCGGGGGGCCTGGATACGCAGTATTTT. Encoded protein: CASSLGSLAGGLDTQYF.

This chain uses TRBV27 with TRBJ1-2; no definite D call. The V end was cut by 6 bases, the J end by 8 bases, with 16 bases between. The CDR3 spans 13 residues. Germline CDR1 MNHEY, CDR2 SMNVEV (reference sequence). The CDR3 loop is CASRDTPLDGYTF. The CDR3 coding sequence is TGTGCCAGCAGAGACACCCCCCTTGACGGCTACACCTTC.

In its sample, this clone was seen a few times. The chain uses TRBV4-2 and TRBJ1-1, with TRBD1 matching over 11 bases. The V gene end was trimmed by 1 base and the J gene end by 6 bases; junction bases not matched to a gene: 13. This CDR3 has 18 residues. CDR1 and CDR2 from the germline V gene are LGHNA and YNFKEQ. The CDR3 region is CASSQGRDRGAFRAEAFF. The CDR3 DNA reads TGTGCCAGCAGCCAAGGGAGGGACAGGGGGGCCTTTAGGGCTGAAGCTTTCTTT.

This rearrangement joins TRBV29-1 to TRBJ2-1; D might be TRBD1 (5 bases). This CDR3 has 14 amino acids. The germline CDR1 and CDR2 sequences are SQVTM and ANQGSEA. Trimming removed 3 bases from V and 3 bases from J, with 12 bases in between. Written as DNA, the CDR3 is TGCAGCGTTGAGGAAGGGGTCCTCTACAATGAGCAGTTCTTC. It yields the protein CSVEEGVLYNEQFF.

The chain has TRBV7-3 and TRBJ2-3, with D tentatively TRBD2 (6 bases). Germline V CDR1 and CDR2: SGHTA, FQGTGA. The CDR3 has 15 residues. Trimming cost V 1 base and J 1 base, with 9 bases left between them. CDR3 residues: CASSLRASGTDTQYF. CDR3 nucleotide sequence: TGTGCCAGCAGCTTAAGGGCTAGCGGCACAGATACGCAGTATTTT. Looking up the rest from reference TRBV7-3 and TRBJ2-3 gives the full variable domain: GAGVSQTPSNKVTEKGKYVELRCDPISGHTALYWYRQSLGQGPEFLIYFQGTGAADDSGLPNDRFFAVRPEGSVSTLKIQRTERGDSAVYLCASSLRASGTDTQYFGPGTRLTVL.

This chain joins TRBV4-1 and TRBJ2-1; 9 nucleotides line up with TRBD2. V gave up 1 base and J gave up 4 bases; unmatched junction bases: 11. The CDR3 extends over 18 amino acids. Germline V gene data show CDR1 as MGHRA and CDR2 as YSYEKL. CDR3 sequence reads: CASSQVLSGGPPYNEQFF. The CDR3 bases are TGCGCCAGCAGCCAAGTACTTAGCGGGGGACCACCATACAATGAGCAGTTCTTC.

The CDR3 DNA is TGTGCCACCAGCAGAGCAGTCGCAACTAATGAAAAACTGTTTTTT. This sequence encodes CATSRAVATNEKLFF. This sequence joins TRBV15 and TRBJ1-4, with unresolved D. Per the germline V gene, CDR1 is LNHNV and CDR2 is YYDKDF (reference sequence). V was shortened by 1 base and J by 0 bases, with 6 bases between the two germline ends. This CDR3 is 15 amino acids long.

The CDR3 sequence is CASSPWDKPGELFF. The CDR3 nucleotides are TGTGCCAGCAGCCCCTGGGACAAACCCGGGGAGCTGTTTTTT. This rearrangement joins TRBV7-8 to TRBJ2-2; the D gene is possibly TRBD1 (6 bases). This CDR3 has 14 amino acids. The V end was cut by 5 bases, the J end by 6 bases, with 13 bases between. Germline V CDR1 and CDR2: SGHVS, FQNEAQ.

V usage is TRBV6-1 and J usage is TRBJ2-3; D possibly corresponds to TRBD2 (6 bases). The CDR3 covers 14 residues. The germline V gene encodes CDR1 MNHNS and CDR2 SASEGT. The V gene lost 1 base and the J gene lost 7 bases, with 12 bases spanning the gap. The chain's CDR3 is CASSEEALANTQYF. The CDR3 nucleotides are TGTGCCAGCAGTGAAGAAGCACTAGCTAATACGCAGTATTTT.

This clone has a handful of counts. The sample contains more than one DNA sequence encoding this CDR3. The CDR3 bases are TGTGCCAGCAGCTTGTCTAGGGGCACTGAAGCTTTCTTT. Residues: CASSLSRGTEAFF. The V gene is TRBV5-4, the J gene TRBJ1-1; perhaps TRBD1 as D (5 bases). V lost 1 base and J lost 4, with 8 bases in between. Germline V gene sequence: CDR1 SGHNT, CDR2 YYREEE (reference sequence). The CDR3 contains 13 residues.